Described below is a single T cell receptor (beta chain) sequence and its context. This sample is drawn from a study of cytomegalovirus exposure and HLA in healthy donors. The donors comprised healthy bone marrow donors. Germline V lookup: CDR1 PRHDT, CDR2 FYEKMQ (reference sequence). The CDR3 sequence is 15 residues long. V was trimmed by 4 bases and J by 5 bases, leaving 15 bases between them. PCR was performed using 60 Vbeta and 13 Jbeta primers. Some clones are missing from TCRdb's copy, which holds only in-frame ones; the method was immunoSEQ multiplex PCR. The sample lists about 77,000 clones; approximately 78% were seen once.

The rearrangement links TRBV13 to TRBJ2-1; a weak D match, TRBD2 (6 bases). The sequenced sample consisted of PBMCs. The receptor was derived from a man aged 40-49 years in good health and CMV-seronegative. DNA of the CDR3: TGTGCCAGCAGCTCCTCCGGGACTGCTAACAATGAGCAGTTCTTC. Amino acids: CASSSSGTANNEQFF.